Following are 24 T cell receptor beta chains from one sample sequenced in a study of cytomegalovirus exposure and HLA in healthy donors. PCR employed 60 Vbeta and 13 Jbeta primers. Sequencing used immunoSEQ multiplex PCR; TCRdb keeps in-frame clones, though not all of them. Here the sample spans about 150,000 clones, more than 75% being singletons. Sequencing was performed on PBMCs. The receptor set was obtained from a man between 25 and 39 years old in good health and CMV-seropositive.

The rearrangement uses TRBV27 and TRBJ1-1, with D possibly matching TRBD1 (5 bases). Germline V gene lookup returns CDR1 MNHEY and CDR2 SMNVEV (reference sequence). This CDR3 is built from 14 residues. The V end was cut by 3 bases, the J end by 5 bases, with 13 bases between. The CDR3 bases are TGTGCCAGCAGTTTTCTAACAGGAGTGACTGAAGCTTTCTTT. This gives the protein CASSFLTGVTEAFF.

This clone was detected once. This chain links TRBV5-1 with TRBJ1-4; D gene uncertain. Germline CDR1 SGHRS, CDR2 YFSETQ. The V gene lost 3 bases and the J gene lost 1 base, with 13 bases spanning the gap. The CDR3 is made up of 16 amino acids. The CDR3 region is CASSSSGVITNEKLFF. CDR3 nucleotide sequence: TGCGCCAGCAGCTCCTCGGGAGTCATAACTAATGAAAAACTGTTTTTT.

A single count supports this clone. The rearrangement links TRBV5-1 to TRBJ1-1; 10 bases line up with TRBD1. Germline-derived CDR1 and CDR2 are SGHRS and YFSETQ. The CDR3 extends over 13 amino acids. V lost 5 bases, J lost 4 bases, and 2 bases stayed unmatched. CDR3 nucleotides: TGCGCCAGCAGTGGACAGGGGGGCACTGAAGCTTTCTTT. This translates into CASSGQGGTEAFF.

The chain joins TRBV28 to TRBJ2-7, with 10 bases identical to TRBD2. The trim removed 3 bases at V and 0 bases at J, leaving 5 bases unmatched. The CDR3 contains 16 residues. Looked up from germline, CDR1 is MDHEN and CDR2 is SYDVKM. CDR3 sequence reads: CASSFSSGRYSYEQYF. The CDR3 nucleotides are TGTGCCAGCAGTTTTAGTAGCGGGAGGTACTCCTACGAGCAGTACTTC.

The chain combines TRBV10-2 with TRBJ1-1, with D tentatively TRBD1 (6 bases). The germline CDR1 and CDR2 sequences are WSHSY and SAAADI. This CDR3 region has 14 residues. The V gene lost 6 bases and the J gene lost 4 bases, with 15 bases spanning the gap. The CDR3 DNA reads TGCGCCAGCAGAGAGCAACAGGGTATCACTGAAGCTTTCTTT. Translating it yields CASREQQGITEAFF.

V and J are TRBV7-9 and TRBJ2-2; TRBD1 matches at 10 bases. CDR3 length: 16 amino acids. Trimming removed 4 bases from V and 1 base from J; junction bases left unmatched: 3. The germline CDR1 and CDR2 sequences are SEHNR and FQNEAQ (reference sequence). The CDR3 spells CASSSRDRGNTGELFF. DNA of the CDR3: TGTGCCAGCAGCTCTCGGGACAGGGGGAACACCGGGGAGCTGTTTTTT.

In its sample, this clone was seen once. V is TRBV2 and J is TRBJ1-2, with a tentative D call TRBD1 (5 bases). CDR1 is SNHLY and CDR2 is FYNNEI in the germline V gene. The CDR3 has 14 residues. Trimming took off 3 bases at V and 6 bases at J, with 14 bases between the two ends. The DNA of the CDR3 is TGTGCCAGCAGTGAGTCCGCCTCGGGGGATGGCTACACCTTC. It translates to CASSESASGDGYTF.

The chain is built from TRBV19 and TRBJ1-4; tentative D call: TRBD1 (6 bases). The CDR3 has 14 residues. Germline assignment: CDR1 LNHDA and CDR2 SQIVND (reference sequence). V was trimmed by 6 bases and J by 2 bases, leaving 10 bases between them. CDR3 region: CASSTQGTNEKLFF. In DNA, the CDR3 is TGTGCCAGTAGCACACAGGGCACTAATGAAAAACTGTTTTTT.

This chain uses TRBV18 with TRBJ1-5; D gene ambiguous. This CDR3 contains 13 residues. V lost 0 bases to trimming and J lost 6 bases, with 6 bases between them. Looked up from germline, CDR1 is KGHSH and CDR2 is LQKENI. Written as DNA, the CDR3 is TGTGCCAGCTCACCACCGCGTAGTCAGCCCCAGCATTTT. Encoded protein: CASSPPRSQPQHF.

The chain combines TRBV27 with TRBJ1-2, with a possible D match to TRBD1 (6 bases). V lost 5 bases and J lost 7, with 17 bases in between. CDR1 and CDR2 from the germline V gene are MNHEY and SMNVEV (reference sequence). The CDR3 has 14 residues. The CDR3 DNA reads as TGTGCCAGCAGTCCACCGGACAGATTGGGTGGCTACACCTTC. This encodes CASSPPDRLGGYTF.

CDR3 sequence reads: CASSVRWDRAVEQYF. CDR3 in DNA: TGTGCCAGCAGCGTACGATGGGACAGGGCCGTCGAGCAGTACTTC. The J gene is TRBJ2-7, the V gene TRBV9; 9 bases are shared with TRBD1. J lost 6 bases, V lost 1 base, and 8 bases had no gene match. This CDR3 contains 15 residues. The germline CDR1 and CDR2 sequences are SGDLS and YYNGEE.

This clone was found once. The CDR3 loop reads CASSPPRGEQFF. The CDR3 region has the DNA TGTGCCAGCAGCCCTCCCCGGGGAGAGCAGTTCTTC. This sequence joins TRBV16 and TRBJ2-1; D possibly corresponds to TRBD2 (5 bases). V gave up 4 bases and J gave up 10 bases, with 11 bases separating them. The CDR3 spans 12 residues. The V gene's germline CDR1 is KGHSY and CDR2 FQNENV.

The V call is TRBV5-6, the J call TRBJ1-4; 10 positions agree with TRBD1. In germline, CDR1 is SGHDT, CDR2 YYEEEE. The trim removed 3 bases at V and 8 bases at J, leaving 7 bases unmatched. The CDR3 is 15 residues long. CDR3 DNA sequence: TGTGCCAGCAGCTACCCCGGGACAGGGGACGAAAAACTGTTTTTT. It translates to CASSYPGTGDEKLFF.

The chain couples TRBV5-1 to TRBJ2-2, with D unclear. Germline-derived CDR1 and CDR2 are SGHRS and YFSETQ. Trimming cost V 0 bases and J 7 bases, with 10 bases left between them. The length of the CDR3 is 14 residues. The DNA of the CDR3 is TGCGCCAGCAGCTTGGCCTTGAGAAGCGGGGAGCTGTTTTTT. Translation: CASSLALRSGELFF.

The J gene is TRBJ2-7, the V gene TRBV7-9; TRBD1 is a possible D gene (6 bases). The CDR3 runs to 16 residues. Per the germline V gene, CDR1 is SEHNR and CDR2 is FQNEAQ (reference sequence). The germline V and J ends were trimmed by 2 bases and 1 base, with 15 bases remaining between them. The CDR3 nucleotides read TGTGCCAGCAGCTTAAAGGGAACAGGGTCTTCCTACGAGCAGTACTTC. Residues: CASSLKGTGSSYEQYF.

The rearrangement joins TRBV30 to TRBJ2-7; a weak D match, TRBD2 (5 bases). There are 11 residues in the CDR3. Trimming cost V 8 bases and J 4 bases, with 12 bases left between them. CDR1 GTSNPN and CDR2 SVGIG come from the germline V gene (reference sequence). The CDR3 region is CAAGGLYEQYF. In DNA, the CDR3 is TGTGCCGCCGGCGGACTGTACGAGCAGTACTTC.

The chain carries TRBV7-2 and TRBJ2-5, with 8 bases matching TRBD2. This CDR3 contains 17 residues. The germline V gene has CDR1 SGHTA and CDR2 FQGNSA. Trimming took 0 bases from V and 2 from J; bases not matched to a gene: 8. The CDR3 here is CASSLAPSGSPQETQYF. The CDR3 DNA is TGTGCCAGCAGCTTAGCGCCCAGCGGGAGCCCTCAAGAGACCCAGTACTTC.

The chain links TRBV19 to TRBJ2-3; the D is unclear. The ends were cut back, 5 bases at V and 1 base at J, with 19 bases in the middle. The length of the CDR3 is 17 residues. Looked up from germline, CDR1 is LNHDA and CDR2 is SQIVND (reference sequence). CDR3 loop: CASSPMASAWGTDTQYF. CDR3 DNA: TGTGCCAGTAGTCCAATGGCTAGTGCCTGGGGCACAGATACGCAGTATTTT.

With respect to this clone: A junction end diverges from the germline sequence, so it may reflect a read error. The chain carries TRBV7-9 and TRBJ1-1, with D unresolved. CDR1 and CDR2 from the germline V gene are SEHNR and FQNEAQ (reference sequence). There are 14 residues in the CDR3. The CDR3 DNA reads as TGTTCCAGCAGCCGGGTGCCGCAGAACACTGAAGCTTTCTTT. Residues: CSSSRVPQNTEAFF.

The gene calls are TRBV30 and TRBJ1-1; 7 bases line up with TRBD1. J gave up 4 bases and V 3 bases, and 8 bases lay outside the gene matches. The CDR3 is made up of 14 amino acids. Germline CDR1 and CDR2: GTSNPN and SVGIG (reference sequence). In nucleotides, the CDR3 is TGTGCCTGGAGGTCGGAGGGGGCGGGCACTGAAGCTTTCTTT. Its protein product is CAWRSEGAGTEAFF.

V and J are TRBV28 and TRBJ1-1; TRBD1 is a possible D gene (5 bases). V shed 4 bases and J shed 1 base, with 13 bases lying between them. Germline assignment: CDR1 MDHEN and CDR2 SYDVKM. CDR3 length equals 15 residues. CDR3 sequence: CASSYVGGPNTEAFF. CDR3 sequence (DNA): TGTGCCAGCAGTTACGTGGGGGGTCCGAACACTGAAGCTTTCTTT.

The CDR3 coding sequence is TGTGCCAGCAGCTCAGACTTGAATGAGCAGTTCTTC. It codes for CASSSDLNEQFF. V is TRBV7-3 and J is TRBJ2-1; no definite D call. Germline V gives CDR1 SGHTA, CDR2 FQGTGA. Trimming pared 4 bases from V and 7 bases from J, leaving 8 bases between. The CDR3 sequence is 12 residues long.

The count of this clone is one. This sequence joins TRBV7-2 and TRBJ1-3; a weak D match, TRBD1 (6 bases). V gave up 2 bases and J gave up 4 bases, with 9 bases separating them. Germline V gives CDR1 SGHTA, CDR2 FQGNSA. This CDR3 has 14 residues. DNA for the CDR3: TGTGCCAGCAGCTTAAGGGGGTTCGGAAACACCATATATTTT. Encoded protein: CASSLRGFGNTIYF. Full variable domain (remainder filled in from reference TRBV7-2 and TRBJ1-3): GAGVSQSPSNKVTEKGKDVELRCDPISGHTALYWYRQSLGQGLEFLIYFQGNSAPDKSGLPSDRFSAERTGGSVSTLTIQRTQQEDSAVYLCASSLRGFGNTIYFGEGSWLTVV.

This chain joins TRBV7-9 and TRBJ2-5; unclear D gene. There are 11 residues in the CDR3. The germline V gene encodes CDR1 SEHNR and CDR2 FQNEAQ (reference sequence). With 2 bases removed from V and 7 bases from J, the gap between germline ends came to 5 bases. Here the CDR3 DNA reads TGTGCCAGCAGCTTAACTGGGACCCAGTACTTC. It specifies CASSLTGTQYF.